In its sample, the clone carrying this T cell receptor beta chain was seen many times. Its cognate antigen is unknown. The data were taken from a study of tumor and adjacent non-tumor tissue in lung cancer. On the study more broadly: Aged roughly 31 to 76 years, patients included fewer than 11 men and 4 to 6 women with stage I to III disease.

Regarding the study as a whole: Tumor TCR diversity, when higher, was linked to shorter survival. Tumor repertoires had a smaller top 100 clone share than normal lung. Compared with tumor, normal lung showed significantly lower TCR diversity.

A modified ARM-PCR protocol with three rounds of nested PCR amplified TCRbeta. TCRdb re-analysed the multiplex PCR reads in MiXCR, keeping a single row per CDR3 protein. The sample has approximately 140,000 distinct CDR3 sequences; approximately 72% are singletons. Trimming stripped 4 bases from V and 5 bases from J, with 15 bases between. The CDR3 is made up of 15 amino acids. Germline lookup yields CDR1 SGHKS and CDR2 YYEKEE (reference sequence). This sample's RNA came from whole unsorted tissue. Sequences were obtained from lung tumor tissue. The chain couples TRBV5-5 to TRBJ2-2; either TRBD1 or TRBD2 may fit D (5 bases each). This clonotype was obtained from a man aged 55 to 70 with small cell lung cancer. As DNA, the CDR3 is TGTGCCAGCAGCGCCCGGGGCGTTGGGACCGGGGAGCTGTTTTTT. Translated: CASSARGVGTGELFF.